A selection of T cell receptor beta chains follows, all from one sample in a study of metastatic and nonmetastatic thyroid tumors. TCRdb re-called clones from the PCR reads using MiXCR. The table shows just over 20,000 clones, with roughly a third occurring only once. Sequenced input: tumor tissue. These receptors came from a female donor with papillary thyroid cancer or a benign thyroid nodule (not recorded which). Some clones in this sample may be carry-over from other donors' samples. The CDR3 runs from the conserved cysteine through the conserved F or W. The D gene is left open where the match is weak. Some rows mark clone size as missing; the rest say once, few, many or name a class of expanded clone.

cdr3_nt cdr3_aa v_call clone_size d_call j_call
TGTGCCAGCCGACAGGTTAATTCACCCCTCCACTTT CASRQVNSPLHF TRBV10-3 few . TRBJ1-6
TGTGCCAGCAGCTTAGCGCCCGGGCAGGGAGTAGGCACAGATACGCAGTATTTT CASSLAPGQGVGTDTQYF TRBV7-6 . . TRBJ2-3
TGCAGTGCAAACGATGTTGATGAGCAGTTCTTC CSANDVDEQFF TRBV20-1 few . TRBJ2-1
TGTGCCAGCAGCGATAGCGGGGGTTACAATGAGCAGTTCTTC CASSDSGGYNEQFF TRBV28 few TRBD2 TRBJ2-1
TGTGCCAGCAGTCCCCGAGAGGGGGTGTGTGGCTACACCTTC CASSPREGVCGYTF TRBV27 . . TRBJ1-2
TGTGCCAGCAGTTCCTCCCCGGGACAGCTCGCCTACGAGCAGTACTTC CASSSSPGQLAYEQYF TRBV12-3/TRBV12-4 . TRBD1 TRBJ2-7
TGTGCCAGCAGCCACCTGATCAACTGGGAGACCCAGTACTTC CASSHLINWETQYF TRBV14 . . TRBJ2-5
TGTGCCAGCAGTTTTAAGTTGGCGGCGAGGGGAGAGACCCAGTACTTC CASSFKLAARGETQYF TRBV28 few . TRBJ2-5
TGTGCCAGCAACGGCCAGGACTACGAGCAGTACTTC CASNGQDYEQYF TRBV28 few . TRBJ2-7
TGTGCTAGTGGTATACCGGGACAGGGCGCCGAGCAGTACTTC CASGIPGQGAEQYF TRBV12-5 . TRBD1 TRBJ2-7
TGTGCCAGCAGTTTCAAGGGACGAGGAACAGAGACCCAGTACTTC CASSFKGRGTETQYF TRBV27 . . TRBJ2-5
TGCGCCAGCAGCTTGGGACAGGGAGGCACCGGGGAGCTGTTTTTT CASSLGQGGTGELFF TRBV5-1 . . TRBJ2-2
TGTGCCAGCAGTGAAGCCCCCAGGGGGCAGGGCTACACCTTC CASSEAPRGQGYTF TRBV2 . TRBD1 TRBJ1-2
TGTGCCAGCAGTGAAATCGGACTCGGGGGACAGAACACTGAAGCTTTCTTT CASSEIGLGGQNTEAFF TRBV2 . . TRBJ1-1
TGTGCCGGCACCCATCAGTCGGGAGAGACCCAGTACTTC CAGTHQSGETQYF TRBV6-1 few . TRBJ2-5
TGTGCCAGCAGTCCTCTAGCGGGAGAAGCAGAGACCCAGTACTTC CASSPLAGEAETQYF TRBV6-4 few TRBD2 TRBJ2-5
TGTGCCTGGAGTAAATCCGGGACAGGATATTCACCCCTCCACTTT CAWSKSGTGYSPLHF TRBV30 . TRBD1 TRBJ1-6
TGTGCCAGTCTGGAAGGTTCACCCCTCCACTTT CASLEGSPLHF TRBV6-1 many . TRBJ1-6
TGTGCCAGCAGTTTATGGAGGGGCGAAGCTTTCTTT CASSLWRGEAFF TRBV28 few . TRBJ1-1
TGCAGTGCTAGAGGTCCCCTACTAGCGGGGGGGGCTGAGCAGTTCTTC CSARGPLLAGGAEQFF TRBV20-1 . TRBD2 TRBJ2-1
TGTGCCAGTAGTAAAAGGGACGGCACCGGGGAGCTGTTTTTT CASSKRDGTGELFF TRBV19 . . TRBJ2-2
TGTGCCAGCAGTGAGGACAGGGGGAGGGATACGCAGTATTTT CASSEDRGRDTQYF TRBV2 . TRBD1 TRBJ2-3
TGTGCCAGCAGTTCGGTGGGGCGGGAGCAGTTCTTC CASSSVGREQFF TRBV7-2 . . TRBJ2-1
TGTGCCAGCAGCTTAGCTGGACAGGGACGCTATGGCTACACCTTC CASSLAGQGRYGYTF TRBV11-2 few TRBD1 TRBJ1-2
TGTGCCAGCAGGGCGGACAGCTACGAGCAGTACTTC CASRADSYEQYF TRBV6-2/TRBV6-3 few . TRBJ2-7
TGTGCCAGCAGTCCCGCCGGGATCCCTATCCCCTCTGGAAACACCATATATTTT CASSPAGIPIPSGNTIYF TRBV28 few . TRBJ1-3
TGTGCCAGCAGTTTCTACAGGGCGCACACTGAAGCTTTCTTT CASSFYRAHTEAFF TRBV12-3/TRBV12-4 . . TRBJ1-1
TGTGCCAGCACACAGGTCATGAACACTGAAGCTTTCTTT CASTQVMNTEAFF TRBV6-1 . . TRBJ1-1
TGTGCCAGCAGCCAAGGTCTAGCGGGGTCCTTCGGGGAGCTGTTTTTT CASSQGLAGSFGELFF TRBV3-1 . TRBD2 TRBJ2-2
TGTGCCAGCAGTTACAACATCCGGGCACCCCTCCACTTT CASSYNIRAPLHF TRBV6-6 . . TRBJ1-6
TGCAGTGCTAGAGATAGTAGCGGGATCTACAATGAGCAGTTCTTC CSARDSSGIYNEQFF TRBV20-1 . TRBD2 TRBJ2-1
TGTGCCAGCAGTTTAGGAGCGGGAGCTTGGAATGAGCAGTTCTTC CASSLGAGAWNEQFF TRBV12-3/TRBV12-4 few TRBD2 TRBJ2-1
TGTGCCAGCAGTTTATCGGAGAGTAACACTGAAGCTTTCTTT CASSLSESNTEAFF TRBV27 . . TRBJ1-1
TGTGCCAGTAGTCCGGCTCTAGCGGGAATCGGAGAGACCCAGTACTTC CASSPALAGIGETQYF TRBV19 . TRBD2 TRBJ2-5
TGTGCCAGCAGTTGGGGACAGGGCTATGGCTACACCTTC CASSWGQGYGYTF TRBV12-3/TRBV12-4 few TRBD1 TRBJ1-2
TGTGCTAGCAGCTTTATTACAGGGGGCAACTATGGCTACACCTTC CASSFITGGNYGYTF TRBV7-7 few TRBD1 TRBJ1-2
TGTGCCAGCTCACCACCATCCGGGGGCGGAAATGAGCAGTTCTTC CASSPPSGGGNEQFF TRBV18 . . TRBJ2-1
TGTGCCAGCAGTTACTCGACGGGAGATCCTTACGAGCAGTACTTC CASSYSTGDPYEQYF TRBV6-2/TRBV6-3 few . TRBJ2-7
TGTGCCTGGAGTGTACCACTCCACCTTGGAAAACTGTTTTTT CAWSVPLHLGKLFF TRBV30 few . TRBJ1-4
TGTGCCAGCAGTTACTTCACCAGGTGTGGAAACACCATATATTTT CASSYFTRCGNTIYF TRBV6-2/TRBV6-3 . . TRBJ1-3
TGCGCCAGCAGTGACAGGGGGCGTCGGACCGGGGAGCTGTTTTTT CASSDRGRRTGELFF TRBV10-1 . TRBD1 TRBJ2-2
TGTGCCAGCAGTTTATTAGGTGGGGGAAACACCGGGGAGCTGTTTTTT CASSLLGGGNTGELFF TRBV27 . . TRBJ2-2
TGCGCCAGCAGCTTGGCCCAGAGGACTGAAGCTTTCTTT CASSLAQRTEAFF TRBV5-1 . . TRBJ1-1
TGTGCCAGCAGCTTAGGCCCTTCCTTGGGAGCTTTCTTT CASSLGPSLGAFF TRBV7-9 . . TRBJ1-1